The next 7 T cell receptor beta chains were all read from a single sample in a study of CD8 T cells in Susac syndrome. An amount of RNA that ranged from 0.5 to 1 ug was reverse transcribed with random hexamers. MiXCR, run by TCRdb on the immunoSEQ multiplex PCR reads, gives a single entry per CDR3 protein. The sample carries hundreds of thousands of distinct CDR3 sequences, nearly 97% recorded once. Source material: CD4+ T cells from PBMCs. The receptors derive from a human donor with multiple sclerosis.

The chain has TRBV27 and TRBJ2-3; no clear D gene. Germline V gene data show CDR1 as MNHEY and CDR2 as SMNVEV (reference sequence). The CDR3 is 13 residues long. The ends were cut back, 3 bases at V and 1 base at J, with 5 bases in the middle. The CDR3 reads CASSFLGTDTQYF. CDR3 in DNA: TGTGCCAGCAGTTTTCTCGGCACAGATACGCAGTATTTT.

The chain couples TRBV4-2 to TRBJ1-2; no clear D gene. The germline CDR1 and CDR2 sequences are LGHNA and YNFKEQ. The CDR3 covers 15 residues. V was cut by 0 bases and J by 8 bases, with 16 bases left in between. CDR3 bases: TGTGCCAGCAGCCAAGATCTTGCGGGATCGTACGGCTACACCTTC. This translates into CASSQDLAGSYGYTF.

The rearrangement joins TRBV25-1 to TRBJ2-5, with D maybe TRBD2 (6 bases). Per the germline V gene, CDR1 is MGHDK and CDR2 is SYGVNS. The CDR3 has 14 residues. V was pared by 1 base and J by 4 bases, with 10 bases between. CDR3 sequence reads: CASSEFTSTETQYF. In DNA form, the CDR3 reads TGTGCCAGCAGTGAATTTACTAGCACAGAGACCCAGTACTTC.

The chain has TRBV19 and TRBJ1-2; tentatively, D is TRBD1 (5 bases). V was trimmed by 8 bases and J by 7 bases, leaving 20 bases between them. The germline gives CDR1 LNHDA, CDR2 SQIVND (reference sequence). This CDR3 has 14 residues. The CDR3 DNA reads as TGTGCCAGTGGGATCCAGGGCAGCTCGGCTGGCTACACCTTC. This sequence encodes CASGIQGSSAGYTF.

The V and J genes are TRBV4-2 and TRBJ2-5, with TRBD1 as a possible D gene (5 bases). The CDR3 loop spans 15 amino acids. Trimming shortened V by 0 bases and J by 5 bases, and 13 bases separated the two germline ends. Per the germline V gene, CDR1 is LGHNA and CDR2 is YNFKEQ. The CDR3 DNA reads as TGTGCCAGCAGCCAAGATCCAGGACAATGGGAGACCCAGTACTTC. This codes for CASSQDPGQWETQYF.

The V gene is TRBV29-1, the J gene TRBJ2-1; 7 bases agree with TRBD2. Germline CDR1 SQVTM, CDR2 ANQGSEA. This CDR3 has 12 amino acids. Unmatched junction bases numbered 6, after V lost 8 bases and J lost 5 bases. In DNA form, the CDR3 reads TGCAGCATCTGGGACTACAACAATGAGCAGTTCTTC. This codes for CSIWDYNNEQFF.

The chain links TRBV29-1 to TRBJ2-1; 9 bases fit TRBD2. This CDR3 has 17 residues. Germline-derived CDR1 and CDR2 are SQVTM and ANQGSEA. Unmatched junction bases numbered 14, after V lost 4 bases and J lost 4 bases. As DNA, the CDR3 is TGCAGCGTTGTCGGCCTAGATGGCGGGAGGGGATACAATGAGCAGTTCTTC. This encodes CSVVGLDGGRGYNEQFF.